This T cell receptor beta chain was retrieved from a study of T cells in Graves' hyperthyroidism and ophthalmopathy. On the study more broadly: Peripheral blood samples were taken at initial diagnosis, prior to any treatment.

Fresh 10 ml peripheral blood yielded PBMCs. This clonotype was detected ten times or more. Its antigen is unknown. Study observations and caveats: Most expanded thyroid clonotypes above 0.001 recurred in blood. Model predictions of ophthalmopathy came a median 6.5 months before onset.

TCR beta CDR3 regions were amplified from RNA transcripts. HTBI primers were the set used in a first-round RT-PCR of the TCR CDR3. TCRdb used MiXCR to reprocess the multiplex PCR reads, holding one entry per CDR3 protein. This repertoire shows 300,000 to 450,000 distinct CDR3 sequences, roughly 14% found once; its top ten account for less than 25%. The sequence derives from a man aged 25 to 45 with Graves' hyperthyroidism that later progressed to Graves' ophthalmopathy. The source material was blood.

The CDR3 DNA reads as TGTGCCAGCAGTGAACTGGGGGCGATTTACACAGATACGCAGTATTTT. Translating it yields CASSELGAIYTDTQYF. The rearrangement uses TRBV2 and TRBJ2-3; D is possibly TRBD1 (6 bases). The germline CDR1 and CDR2 sequences are SNHLY and FYNNEI. The CDR3 contains 16 residues. The germline V and J ends were trimmed by 2 bases and 2 bases, with 14 bases remaining between them.